This T cell receptor (beta chain) is drawn from a study of human T cells and chemical hapten exposure (dated by TCRdb to about 2021). About the investigation overall: For sensitization, 2% DPC in acetone was applied to a roughly 2 cm by roughly 2 cm area of upper inner arm skin. Throughout the study period of 20 to 30 weeks, patients also received therapeutic DPC doses to the scalp every week. Patch testing was done on the upper back using Finn chambers containing 0.01% DPC, and results were scored after 6 days according to International Contact Dermatitis Research Group standards. The patient cohort, mostly female, included alopecia areata with under or over 50% scalp involvement, alopecia totalis and alopecia universalis. Libraries were pooled for sequencing, and variation in per-sample TCR yields was attributed mainly to small differences in library volumes within the pool. Peripheral blood TCR repertoire changes were tracked in vivo in alopecia patients during primary and secondary sensitization to the hapten diphenylcyclopropenone (DPC). Blood samples were taken from patients before sensitization (week 0) and at 2, 6 and about 24 weeks after DPC sensitization. Roughly 30 alopecia patients provided blood for TCR sequencing at one to four time points (pre-sensitization, 2, 6 and 24 weeks). Paper-wide results and their limitations: The number of TCRs above 1 in 1000 frequency did not change with DPC sensitization; there was no evidence of global repertoire structure alterations. Repeated subsampling changed both the strength of the expansion versus patch-test correlation and the threshold at which that correlation became significant. All patients had alopecia, a presumed autoimmune disease, so their immune response might differ from that of healthy individuals. Expanded TCRs formed significantly more large CDR3 similarity clusters than pre-sensitization or healthy control sets, consistent with antigen-driven responses. A positive correlation was found between the number of PT1 expanded TCRs and patch test score, with significance reached at thresholds 8, 16 and 32 but not 4.

CDR1 and CDR2 (SGHVS, FNYEAQ) derive from the germline V gene. The CDR3 goes from the cysteine to the phenylalanine over 16 residues. The only DNA kept is the CDR3, 48 bases in frame from the first base. The junction shows trimming of 1 base on V and 1 base on J, plus 12 bases between the germline ends. Receptors were amplified or captured by RACE. Sequencing took place on a NextSeq 500. Library preparation attached unique molecular identifiers to individual cDNA molecules for quantitative, reproducible TCR counting. Both TCR alpha and TCR beta chains were sequenced from each blood RNA sample. For the original study's pipeline: Samples had a median of roughly 99,000 TCRs, with a range from roughly 23,224 to 750,000. V, J and CDR3 annotation of the TCR reads was performed with the Decombinator software suite. For PS versus PT1 abundance plots, all samples were subsampled to the same number of TCRs (28,000). TCRs were defined as expanded if absent before sensitization and observed at least eight times at the 2-week time point. TCRdb applied fastp at Q25 and MiXCR to the public reads, then kept only in-frame beta chains. Identical CDR3 protein sequences are pooled into one entry, listed with their most common genes and DNA. These V and J calls originate from TCRdb's pipeline instead of the authors' own analysis. The sample table contains 70,000 or so distinct CDR3 sequences; only one count was recorded for 11% of them. 1.4% of the sample goes to the ten largest clones.

This clonotype was picked up many times. The target of this receptor is not known. No much larger clonotype is one base removed from it; base qualities were not supplied. In the paper's terms, the time point label means: patch test 3, about 24 weeks after DPC sensitization. In light of the paper, this sample's treatment or condition label describes: therapeutic diphenylcyclopropenone sensitization with weekly scalp DPC. At every patch-test visit, the blood draw took place before the patch test was put on. Patients were considered eligible if aged 18 to 70, diagnosed with alopecia and deemed suitable for DPC therapy, and patients were excluded if pregnant. Total RNA was extracted from unfractionated whole blood collected in Tempus Blood RNA tubes.

Sample: whole blood, taken in connection with sensitization to the hapten diphenylcyclopropenone (DPC). This chain is built from TRBV7-6 and TRBJ2-3, with no confidently assigned D gene. The clonotype originates from a woman aged 50 to 60 with alopecia areata. Some clones in this sample may be carry-over from other donors' samples. DNA sequence: TGTGCCAGCAGCTTAGGGCCGCTCCAGGGCACAGATACGCAGTATTTT. This yields the protein CASSLGPLQGTDTQYF.